Below, 32 T cell receptor beta chains from the same sample are listed, as sequenced in a study of T cells after yellow fever vaccination. TCRdb used MiXCR to reprocess the 5' RACE reads, holding one entry per CDR3 protein. The sample records more than 75,000 distinct CDR3 sequences, roughly 9% being singletons. Sequencing used CD8+ T cells not binding an NS4B(214-222) dextramer, sorted from PBMCs, obtained less than 18 days after the first yellow fever vaccination. All receptors derive from a man between 18 and 29 years old who received the YFV17D yellow fever vaccine.

This clonotype appeared a few times. The chain joins TRBV5-5 to TRBJ1-4, with TRBD1 identical over 8 bases. This CDR3 is 14 amino acids long. Trimming removed 3 bases from V and 8 bases from J; junction bases left unmatched: 6. Germline assignment: CDR1 SGHKS and CDR2 YYEKEE (reference sequence). The CDR3 is CASSSGTGGEKLFF. CDR3 DNA: TGTGCCAGCAGCTCCGGGACAGGCGGGGAAAAACTGTTTTTT.

The V call is TRBV27, the J call TRBJ2-1; 12 nucleotides match TRBD2. Germline CDR1 reads MNHEY; CDR2 reads SMNVEV (reference sequence). Germline trimming cut 5 bases from V and 7 bases from J; bases unmatched to any gene: 3. This CDR3 has 14 residues. For the CDR3, the DNA is TGTGCCAGCAGTATTGGACTAGCGGGGAATGAGCAGTTCTTC. Protein product: CASSIGLAGNEQFF.

In this sample, this clonotype turned up a few times. J is TRBJ2-1 and V is TRBV4-2; 9 positions agree with TRBD2. After removal of 2 bases from V and 2 bases from J, the junction contained 7 bases not matched to a gene. This CDR3 comprises 17 residues. Germline V gives CDR1 LGHNA, CDR2 YNFKEQ. The CDR3 here is CASSQSQGGGAYNEQFF. CDR3 coding DNA: TGTGCCAGCAGCCAAAGTCAGGGCGGGGGGGCCTACAATGAGCAGTTCTTC.

This rearrangement joins TRBV12-3 or TRBV12-4 to TRBJ2-2; D is perhaps TRBD2 (5 bases). Trimming took off 3 bases at V and 7 bases at J, with 6 bases between the two ends. The CDR3 runs 12 residues. The CDR3 here is CASSFGIGELFF. The DNA of the CDR3 is TGTGCCAGCAGTTTCGGGATCGGGGAGCTGTTTTTT.

This clonotype has just a few counts. The V call is TRBV6-2 or TRBV6-3, the J call TRBJ1-2; no reliable D call. Germline CDR1 reads MNHEY; CDR2 reads SVGEGT. Trimming left V 0 bases short and J 4 bases short, with 6 bases between. The CDR3 loop spans 13 amino acids. The CDR3 DNA is TGTGCCAGCAGTTACTCGGTCGGCTATGGCTACACCTTC. This codes for CASSYSVGYGYTF.

This clonotype was found a few times. The gene calls are TRBV3-1 and TRBJ2-5; the D is unclear. Trimming left V 6 bases short and J 5 bases short, with 7 bases between. The CDR3 is made up of 11 amino acids. CDR1 LGHDT and CDR2 YNNKEL come from the germline V gene (reference sequence). The CDR3 bases are TGTGCCAGCAGTCGTAGGGAGACCCAGTACTTC. Encoded protein: CASSRRETQYF.

This clonotype was seen more than once but under ten times. The chain joins TRBV14 to TRBJ2-5, with a weak D call TRBD1 (5 bases). Trimming removed 6 bases from V and 3 bases from J, with 11 bases in between. Germline CDR1 SGHDN, CDR2 FVKESK. This CDR3 spans 13 amino acids. The CDR3 reads CASRRLGEETQYF. CDR3 nucleotides: TGTGCCAGCAGACGTCTAGGGGAAGAGACCCAGTACTTC.

This clonotype was observed a handful of times. The J gene is TRBJ2-3, the V gene TRBV2, with D possibly matching TRBD1 (6 bases). Germline CDR1 is SNHLY and CDR2 is FYNNEI. The V end lost 9 bases, the J end lost 0 bases, and 19 bases lay between the germline ends. The CDR3 has 16 amino acids. CDR3 sequence (DNA): TGTGCCAGTGCCAGTCCCCAGGACAGTAGCACAGATACGCAGTATTTT. Translation: CASASPQDSSTDTQYF.

The gene calls are TRBV7-9 and TRBJ2-3; D possibly corresponds to TRBD2 (5 bases). V lost 5 bases, J lost 2 bases, and 14 bases lay in between. The CDR3 covers 15 residues. CDR1 is SEHNR, CDR2 FQNEAQ, per germline (reference sequence). CDR3 sequence reads: CASSPPEEDTDTQYF. As DNA, the CDR3 is TGTGCCAGCAGCCCCCCCGAGGAGGACACAGATACGCAGTATTTT.

The chain carries TRBV7-9 and TRBJ1-1; tentative D call: TRBD1 (5 bases). CDR1 and CDR2 (germline): SEHNR, FQNEAQ (reference sequence). Trimming took off 1 base at V and 6 bases at J, with 9 bases between the two ends. This CDR3 has 13 residues. CDR3 sequence: CASSLGGTAEAFF. The CDR3 coding sequence is TGTGCCAGCAGCTTAGGGGGGACCGCTGAAGCTTTCTTT. Full variable domain (missing parts from reference TRBV7-9 and TRBJ1-1): DTGVSQNPRHKITKRGQNVTFRCDPISEHNRLYWYRQTLGQGPEFLTYFQNEAQLEKSRLLSDRFSAERPKGSFSTLEIQRTEQGDSAMYLCASSLGGTAEAFFGQGTRLTVV.

The chain is built from TRBV15 and TRBJ2-1; 13 nucleotides line up with TRBD2. The CDR3 consists of 18 residues. Germline CDR1 reads LNHNV; CDR2 reads YYDKDF (reference sequence). J was trimmed by 3 bases and V by 5 bases; bases with no gene match: 10. The DNA of the CDR3 is TGTGCCACCAGCTCTCGGACTAGCGGGGGCAGCTTCTACAATGAGCAGTTCTTC. Protein sequence: CATSSRTSGGSFYNEQFF. The entire variable domain, with the rest obtained from reference TRBV15 and TRBJ2-1, is as follows: DAMVIQNPRYQVTQFGKPVTLSCSQTLNHNVMYWYQQKSSQAPKLLFHYYDKDFNNEADTPDNFQSRRPNTSFCFLDIRSPGLGDTAMYLCATSSRTSGGSFYNEQFFGPGTRLTVL.

This clonotype was seen a few times. DNA for the CDR3: TGTGCCAGCAGGGGCGGGGGTGAGCAAGAGACCCAGTACTTC. Translation: CASRGGGEQETQYF. V usage is TRBV27 and J usage is TRBJ2-5, with 7 bases fitting TRBD2. The CDR3 spans 14 residues. Trimming cost V 6 bases and J 2 bases; bases outside gene matches: 6. The germline gives CDR1 MNHEY, CDR2 SMNVEV (reference sequence).

CDR3 sequence (DNA): TGTGCCAGTAGTATCCGACCGCTGGAATGGGGAAACACCATATATTTT. Protein sequence: CASSIRPLEWGNTIYF. V gene TRBV19 combines with J gene TRBJ1-3; D gene unclear. The V gene lost 3 bases and the J gene lost 4 bases, with 16 bases spanning the gap. CDR3 length: 16 amino acids. CDR1 LNHDA and CDR2 SQIVND come from the germline V gene (reference sequence).

The chain combines TRBV20-1 with TRBJ2-5; no clear D. V dropped 3 bases and J dropped 5 bases, with 7 bases sitting between them. This CDR3 is built from 11 residues. Germline CDR1 reads DFQATT; CDR2 reads SNEGSKA (reference sequence). CDR3 loop: CSASVVETQYF. CDR3 bases: TGCAGTGCTAGTGTCGTGGAGACCCAGTACTTC.

This clonotype appeared many times. The V and J genes are TRBV12-3 or TRBV12-4 and TRBJ2-5; no firm D call. The CDR3 contains 14 residues. The V end was cut by 7 bases, the J end by 1 base, with 13 bases between. The CDR3 protein is CASTFTSAQETQYF. The CDR3 DNA is TGTGCCAGCACTTTTACCAGCGCCCAAGAGACCCAGTACTTC.

This clonotype occurred many times. V usage is TRBV12-3 or TRBV12-4 and J usage is TRBJ2-5, with D hard to call. V lost 3 bases, J lost 1 base, and 12 bases lay in between. This CDR3 has 15 amino acids. This CDR3 reads CASSFLEMAQETQYF. The CDR3 region has the DNA TGTGCCAGCAGTTTTCTAGAGATGGCCCAAGAGACCCAGTACTTC.

This clonotype was observed a handful of times. J is TRBJ1-1 and V is TRBV6-5, with a weak D call TRBD1 (5 bases). The CDR3 covers 15 residues. V was clipped by 4 bases and J by 1 base, with 13 bases between them. Germline-derived CDR1 and CDR2 are MNHEY and SVGAGI. The CDR3 nucleotides are TGTGCCAGCAGTTTTCCAGGGATGACGAACACTGAAGCTTTCTTT. Translating gives CASSFPGMTNTEAFF.

This clonotype has only a few counts. This chain joins TRBV4-1 and TRBJ1-2; D is ambiguous. This CDR3 is 15 amino acids long. Germline V gives CDR1 MGHRA, CDR2 YSYEKL. The ends were cut back, 2 bases at V and 2 bases at J, with 12 bases in the middle. The DNA of the CDR3 is TGCGCCAGCAGCCAACTACCAACGTCCAACTATGGCTACACCTTC. It encodes CASSQLPTSNYGYTF.

The genes are TRBV23-1 and TRBJ2-2; possible D gene TRBD1, 6 bases. TRBV23-1 is assigned to the ORF class and has an uncertain function. CDR3 length: 14 amino acids. Trimming removed 6 bases from V and 4 bases from J, with 12 bases in between. The CDR3: CASSRPRGTGELFF. CDR3 bases: TGCGCCAGCAGCAGACCCAGGGGCACCGGGGAGCTGTTTTTT.

The chain links TRBV27 to TRBJ2-7; D tentatively fits TRBD1 or TRBD2 (6 bases each). CDR1 and CDR2 (germline): MNHEY, SMNVEV (reference sequence). V was cut by 6 bases and J by 0 bases, with 15 bases left in between. The CDR3 spans 15 residues. CDR3 sequence (DNA): TGTGCCAGCAGAAAAGGTGGGGGGCCCTCCTACGAGCAGTACGTC. Its translation: CASRKGGGPSYEQYV.

The chain joins TRBV3-1 to TRBJ2-3; 9 bases are shared with TRBD1. V dropped 5 bases and J dropped 2; count of bases not matched to a gene: 17. CDR1 and CDR2 (germline): LGHDT, YNNKEL (reference sequence). The CDR3 extends over 19 amino acids. The DNA for the CDR3 is TGTGCCAGCAGCAACCGGGACAGGGTTTTGGAACCTCACACAGATACGCAGTATTTT. Protein sequence: CASSNRDRVLEPHTDTQYF.

V usage is TRBV12-3 or TRBV12-4 and J usage is TRBJ2-1; 14 bases are shared with TRBD2. J was trimmed by 3 bases and V by 5 bases; bases with no gene match: 6. The CDR3 length is 17 residues. The CDR3 nucleotides are TGTGCCAGCAGTCCGTGGACTAGCGGGGGGTTCTACAATGAGCAGTTCTTC. As protein: CASSPWTSGGFYNEQFF.

This clonotype was recorded a few times. The chain is built from TRBV5-1 and TRBJ2-1, with D perhaps being TRBD1 or TRBD2 (6 bases each). The germline V gene has CDR1 SGHRS and CDR2 YFSETQ. The CDR3 is made up of 15 amino acids. The ends were cut back, 3 bases at V and 0 bases at J, with 10 bases in the middle. The CDR3 protein is CASSSRGASYNEQFF. The CDR3 DNA reads TGCGCCAGCAGCTCGAGGGGGGCCTCCTACAATGAGCAGTTCTTC.

V usage is TRBV12-3 or TRBV12-4 and J usage is TRBJ2-1, with 9 bases matching TRBD1. V was pared by 5 bases and J by 9 bases, with 5 bases of the junction left unmatched. This CDR3 contains 13 residues. The CDR3 spells CASSQGTGSEQFF. For the CDR3, the DNA is TGTGCCAGCAGTCAAGGGACAGGGAGTGAGCAGTTCTTC.

The chain carries TRBV5-8 and TRBJ2-3, with TRBD2 matching 12 bases. Germline CDR1 reads SGHTS; CDR2 reads YDEGEE. After removal of 0 bases from V and 4 bases from J, the junction contained 6 bases not matched to a gene. This CDR3 contains 17 residues. In DNA form, the CDR3 reads TGTGCCAGCAGCTTGGCGCTAGCGGGGGGGCCCGCAGATACGCAGTATTTT. It encodes CASSLALAGGPADTQYF.

This clonotype has just a few counts. This rearrangement joins TRBV6-2 or TRBV6-3 to TRBJ1-1; D not certain. This CDR3 region has 15 residues. Germline V gene sequence: CDR1 MNHEY, CDR2 SVGEGT. Trimming shortened V by 3 bases and J by 4 bases, and 15 bases separated the two germline ends. CDR3 in amino acids: CASSYSPGEGTEAFF. The CDR3 DNA reads TGTGCCAGCAGTTATAGTCCGGGAGAGGGCACTGAAGCTTTCTTT.

The V gene is TRBV7-3, the J gene TRBJ2-6; D unresolved. The CDR3 runs 16 residues. Germline CDR1 SGHTA, CDR2 FQGTGA. Trimming stripped 4 bases from V and 0 bases from J, with 10 bases between. DNA of the CDR3: TGTGCCAGCAGCTGGTTGGTGAGCTCTGGGGCCAACGTCCTGACTTTC. Amino acid sequence: CASSWLVSSGANVLTF.

This clonotype was found a few times. The chain links TRBV4-3 to TRBJ1-5, with D perhaps matching TRBD1 (5 bases). The CDR3 is 20 amino acids. Per germline, CDR1 LGHNA and CDR2 YSLEER. The V gene lost 0 bases and the J gene lost 7 bases, with 28 bases spanning the gap. The CDR3 region is CASSQDGGGLDGRWGQPQHF. The CDR3 DNA is TGCGCCAGCAGCCAAGATGGTGGGGGTTTAGACGGGAGGTGGGGCCAGCCCCAGCATTTT.

The chain links TRBV4-1 to TRBJ2-7; D is perhaps TRBD2 (6 bases). The CDR3 extends over 13 amino acids. The germline V gene has CDR1 MGHRA and CDR2 YSYEKL. Trimming pared 1 base from V and 6 bases from J, leaving 10 bases between. The CDR3 nucleotides read TGCGCCAGCAGCCAAGCACGGGGAGGCGAGCAGTACTTC. Amino acid sequence: CASSQARGGEQYF.

This clonotype was seen repeatedly, ten times or more. The chain joins TRBV12-3 or TRBV12-4 to TRBJ2-1, with 9 bases fitting TRBD2. The CDR3 extends over 14 amino acids. V shed 4 bases, J shed 7 bases, and the junction held 5 bases outside the gene matches. In DNA, the CDR3 is TGTGCCAGCAGTTCCGCGGGGGGGCGAAATGAGCAGTTCTTC. It yields the protein CASSSAGGRNEQFF.

This clonotype was detected a few times. The rearrangement links TRBV12-3 or TRBV12-4 to TRBJ2-1; 7 positions match TRBD2. The J segment lost 4 bases and the V segment lost 7 bases, leaving 13 bases of the junction unmatched. CDR3 length equals 16 residues. The CDR3 DNA follows: TGTGCCAGCATCCGGGGGGTCCCGGGAGTTTACAATGAGCAGTTCTTC. It specifies CASIRGVPGVYNEQFF.

V is TRBV5-5 and J is TRBJ2-2, with D unclear. This CDR3 has 14 residues. The V gene's germline CDR1 is SGHKS and CDR2 YYEKEE (reference sequence). V lost 2 bases, J lost 0 bases, and 5 bases lay in between. The CDR3 DNA sequence: TGTGCCAGCAGCTTCAATACGAACACCGGGGAGCTGTTTTTT. Translating gives CASSFNTNTGELFF.